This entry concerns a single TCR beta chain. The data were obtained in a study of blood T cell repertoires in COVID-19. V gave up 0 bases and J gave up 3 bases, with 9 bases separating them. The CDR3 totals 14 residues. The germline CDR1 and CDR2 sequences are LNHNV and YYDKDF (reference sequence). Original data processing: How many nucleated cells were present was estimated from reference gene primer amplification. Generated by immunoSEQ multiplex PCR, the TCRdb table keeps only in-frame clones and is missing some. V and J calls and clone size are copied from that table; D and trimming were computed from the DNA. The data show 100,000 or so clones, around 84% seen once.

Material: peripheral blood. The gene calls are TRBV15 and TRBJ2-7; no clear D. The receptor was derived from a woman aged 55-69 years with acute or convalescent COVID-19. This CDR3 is CATSREIGLYEQYF. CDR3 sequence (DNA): TGTGCCACCAGCAGAGAAATTGGCCTCTACGAGCAGTACTTC.